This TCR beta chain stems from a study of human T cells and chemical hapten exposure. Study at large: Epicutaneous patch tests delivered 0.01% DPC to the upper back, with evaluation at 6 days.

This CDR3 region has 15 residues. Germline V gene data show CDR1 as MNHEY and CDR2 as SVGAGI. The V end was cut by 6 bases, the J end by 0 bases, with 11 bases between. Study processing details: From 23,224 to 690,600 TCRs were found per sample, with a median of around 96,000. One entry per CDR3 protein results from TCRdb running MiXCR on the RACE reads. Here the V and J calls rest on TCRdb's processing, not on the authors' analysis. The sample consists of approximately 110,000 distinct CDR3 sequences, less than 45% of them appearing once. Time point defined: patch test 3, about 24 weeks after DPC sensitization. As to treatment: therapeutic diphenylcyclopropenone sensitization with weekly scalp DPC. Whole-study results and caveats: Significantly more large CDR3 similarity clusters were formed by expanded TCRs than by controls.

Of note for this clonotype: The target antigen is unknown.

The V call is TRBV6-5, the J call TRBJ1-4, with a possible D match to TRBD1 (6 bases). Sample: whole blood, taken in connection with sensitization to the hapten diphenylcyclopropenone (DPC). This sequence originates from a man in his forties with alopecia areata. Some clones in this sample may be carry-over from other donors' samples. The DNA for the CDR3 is TGTGCCAGCAGCCGACAGGTTGCAACTAATGAAAAACTGTTTTTT. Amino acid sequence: CASSRQVATNEKLFF.